What follows are 13 T cell receptor beta chains derived from one specimen sequenced in a study of OX40 agonist ivuxolimab in advanced cancers. The protocol was immunoSEQ multiplex PCR, while the TCRdb copy is restricted to in-frame clones and leaves out a portion. This table holds roughly 90,000 clones, approximately 91% found once. Sequencing used CD4+ or CD8+ T cells sorted from blood, obtained in a trial of the OX40 agonist ivuxolimab. Receptors originate from an adult with an advanced solid tumor such as melanoma, head and neck, liver or kidney cancer.

V gene TRBV29-1 combines with J gene TRBJ2-5; 7 bases map to TRBD2. In germline, CDR1 is SQVTM, CDR2 ANQGSEA. This CDR3 is built from 18 residues. Germline trimming cut 7 bases from V and 1 base from J; bases unmatched to any gene: 21. This chain's CDR3 is CSAGGSRVAGLFQETQYF. Here the CDR3 DNA reads TGCAGCGCCGGAGGGAGTAGGGTAGCGGGCCTCTTCCAAGAGACCCAGTACTTC.

The rearrangement links TRBV5-1 to TRBJ2-1; a possible D gene is TRBD2 (5 bases). Between the trimmed V and J ends, which lost 4 bases and 0 bases, there was a span of 17 bases. This CDR3 region has 17 residues. Germline V gene sequence: CDR1 SGHRS, CDR2 YFSETQ. CDR3 sequence reads: CASSPKYTSSSYNEQFF. DNA of the CDR3: TGCGCCAGCAGCCCAAAGTACACTAGTAGCTCCTACAATGAGCAGTTCTTC.

On this clone: Other DNA sequences in this specimen translate into the identical CDR3. The V gene is TRBV7-9, the J gene TRBJ1-4; D possibly corresponds to TRBD1 (6 bases). CDR1 SEHNR and CDR2 FQNEAQ come from the germline V gene (reference sequence). V shed 5 bases and J shed 8 bases, with 15 bases lying between them. The CDR3 is made up of 14 amino acids. The CDR3 DNA is TGTGCCAGCAGCCAAAGGGGGGGTGGAGAAAAACTGTTTTTT. Translated, it gives CASSQRGGGEKLFF.

CDR3 region: CASSQSFGRTGGNTIYF. In nucleotides, the CDR3 is TGTGCCAGCAGCCAGTCGTTCGGACGGACGGGGGGAAACACCATATATTTT. V usage is TRBV14 and J usage is TRBJ1-3; D is ambiguous. The germline V gene encodes CDR1 SGHDN and CDR2 FVKESK. This CDR3 is built from 17 residues. Trimming removed 3 bases at V and 4 bases at J, with 19 bases between.

The chain is built from TRBV9 and TRBJ1-4; 10 bases align to TRBD1. V lost 4 bases to trimming and J lost 4 bases; unmatched junction nucleotides: 4. Germline V CDR1 and CDR2: SGDLS, YYNGEE. The CDR3 contains 15 residues. CDR3 coding DNA: TGTGCCAGCAGCCCAAGGGACAGGGGTAATGAAAAACTGTTTTTT. Its protein is CASSPRDRGNEKLFF.

The chain joins TRBV7-2 to TRBJ1-2, with D possibly matching TRBD1 (5 bases). Trimming removed 3 bases from V and 8 bases from J, with 16 bases in between. Per germline, CDR1 SGHTA and CDR2 FQGNSA. CDR3 length: 14 residues. CDR3: CASSFGGSVGGYTF. CDR3 nucleotide sequence: TGTGCCAGCAGCTTTGGGGGGTCTGTGGGAGGCTACACCTTC.

The rearrangement uses TRBV28 and TRBJ2-1, with 12 bases fitting TRBD2. With 10 bases clipped from V and 8 bases from J, the junction kept 12 bases outside the gene matches. This CDR3 comprises 15 residues. Per the germline V gene, CDR1 is MDHEN and CDR2 is SYDVKM. CDR3 coding DNA: TGTGCCATCCAACGTCCGACTAGCGGGAGTGATGAGCAGTTCTTC. This gives the protein CAIQRPTSGSDEQFF.

V gene TRBV19 combines with J gene TRBJ2-2; D may be TRBD1 (6 bases). The V and J ends lost 7 bases and 9 bases respectively, with 18 bases between them. Per germline, CDR1 LNHDA and CDR2 SQIVND (reference sequence). The CDR3 is made up of 14 amino acids. The CDR3 DNA reads TGTGCCAGTACTCGGGACACCGTCCTCCGGGAGCTGTTTTTT. This gives the protein CASTRDTVLRELFF.

The CDR3 DNA follows: TGTGCCAGCAGCGCTAACGGGTCCCCAGAGACCCAGTACTTC. It encodes CASSANGSPETQYF. The chain carries TRBV27 and TRBJ2-5; D gene unclear. This CDR3 has 14 amino acids. V lost 6 bases and J 4 bases, leaving 15 bases between the germline ends. Looked up from germline, CDR1 is MNHEY and CDR2 is SMNVEV (reference sequence).

The J gene is TRBJ2-7, the V gene TRBV28; possibly TRBD2 for D (5 bases). This CDR3 is built from 11 residues. Trimming took 2 bases from V and 8 from J, leaving 7 bases between them. CDR1 and CDR2 (germline): MDHEN, SYDVKM. Here the CDR3 reads CASSLGRQQYF. The DNA of the CDR3 is TGTGCCAGCAGTTTAGGGAGACAGCAGTACTTC.

The chain joins TRBV28 to TRBJ2-7, with D possibly matching TRBD2 (6 bases). This CDR3 spans 17 amino acids. The V end was cut by 5 bases, the J end by 1 base, with 21 bases between. Per the germline V gene, CDR1 is MDHEN and CDR2 is SYDVKM. Here the CDR3 reads CASSVSFRERNSYEQYF. The CDR3 DNA reads TGTGCCAGCAGTGTATCCTTCCGGGAGAGAAATTCCTACGAGCAGTACTTC.

J is TRBJ1-2 and V is TRBV5-1; the match to TRBD1 covers 10 bases. This CDR3 region has 14 residues. The junction had 8 bases not matched to a gene; V was cut back by 4 bases and J by 8 bases. CDR1 and CDR2 from the germline V gene are SGHRS and YFSETQ. The DNA of the CDR3 is TGCGCCAGCAGCCCGGGACAGGGGATGGGAGGCTACACCTTC. This translates into CASSPGQGMGGYTF.

The CDR3 nucleotides read TGTGCCAGCACGCTCGTAGGTAGCTCCTACGAGCAGTACTTC. Encoded protein: CASTLVGSSYEQYF. This chain connects TRBV6-6 to TRBJ2-7, with D uncertain. CDR1 is MNHNY, CDR2 SVGAGI, per germline (reference sequence). The V end was cut by 7 bases, the J end by 0 bases, with 13 bases between. The CDR3 covers 14 residues.